Sequencing of this TCR beta chain was carried out in a study of STAT3 mutations in large granular lymphocyte leukemia. For this clone: No antigen is known for it.

Germline lookup yields CDR1 MNHEY and CDR2 SVGAGI. Trimming cost V 1 base and J 1 base, with 4 bases left between them. The CDR3 has 13 residues. TCRdb keeps only in-frame clones here, not all; method: immunoSEQ multiplex PCR. The sample includes about 1,600 clones, about 88% seen only once; the top ten take more than 12%. Findings of the study overall: At least one immunodominant TCR beta clonotype appeared in every T-cell large granular lymphocyte leukemia patient. Differing intervals and regimens complicate linking therapy response to clone burden.

This chain uses TRBV6-5 with TRBJ1-1; no definite D call. The source of this sequence is a woman aged 40 to 49 with T-cell large granular lymphocyte leukemia. Some clones in this sample may be carry-over from other donors' samples. Sequencing input: peripheral blood mononuclear cells. The CDR3 loop reads CASSYWGNTEAFF. The CDR3 DNA sequence: TGTGCCAGCAGTTACTGGGGGAACACTGAAGCTTTCTTT.